These 13 T cell receptor beta chains share one sample of origin, sequenced in a study of T-cell memory formation after mild COVID-19. TCRdb independently ran MiXCR on the 5' RACE reads; one entry per CDR3 protein. The sample includes 200,000 to 300,000 distinct CDR3 sequences, approximately 15% of them seen just once. Sequencing input: PBMCs or a T cell subset sorted from them (not recorded which). Source of these receptors: a man aged 18 to 30 who had mild COVID-19 (a few samples of this study predate the infection). Cell type and time point are not known.

The V and J genes are TRBV20-1 and TRBJ2-1; weak D call: TRBD2 (6 bases). The V end lost 0 bases, the J end lost 0 bases, and 9 bases lay between the germline ends. In germline, CDR1 is DFQATT, CDR2 SNEGSKA (reference sequence). The CDR3 contains 15 residues. The CDR3 DNA follows: TGCAGTGCTAGAGATGCGGGGCACTCCTACAATGAGCAGTTCTTC. Protein sequence: CSARDAGHSYNEQFF.

This clonotype was recorded a few times. This chain joins TRBV4-3 and TRBJ1-2; D is uncertain. The CDR3 runs 14 residues. V lost 1 base to trimming and J lost 6 bases, with 12 bases between them. Germline CDR1 reads LGHNA; CDR2 reads YSLEER. The CDR3 spells CASSQGTGSNGYTF. CDR3 DNA: TGCGCCAGCAGCCAAGGAACGGGGTCGAATGGCTACACCTTC.

The DNA of the CDR3 is TGCAGCGCCGGGTACACAGATACGCAGTATTTT. Its protein is CSAGYTDTQYF. The chain employs TRBV29-1 and TRBJ2-3; D gene uncertain. Germline V gene lookup returns CDR1 SQVTM and CDR2 ANQGSEA. There are 11 residues in the CDR3. V lost 7 bases, J lost 2 bases, and 7 bases lay in between.

This clonotype was picked up many times. One junction end does not reproduce the germline sequence, and a read error may be involved. V and J are TRBV5-1 and TRBJ2-3; D assignment may be TRBD1 or TRBD2 (5 bases each). This CDR3 spans 13 amino acids. Germline V gives CDR1 SGHRS, CDR2 YFSETQ. The CDR3 loop reads CASSLPGADTQYF. The CDR3 region has the DNA TGTGCCAGCAGCCTCCCCGGGGCGGATACGCAGTATTTT.

The CDR3 nucleotides read TGTGCCAGCAGCCGTGCTGGGGGGTCCTCCTACAATGAGCAGTTCTTC. Protein sequence: CASSRAGGSSYNEQFF. The rearrangement uses TRBV3-1 and TRBJ2-1, with D possibly matching TRBD2 (6 bases). Trimming left V 4 bases short and J 0 bases short, with 13 bases between. The CDR3 runs 16 residues. Germline V lookup: CDR1 LGHDT, CDR2 YNNKEL (reference sequence).

In its sample, this clonotype was seen a few times. V and J are TRBV5-1 and TRBJ2-7; possible D gene TRBD1, 6 bases. Germline V CDR1 and CDR2: SGHRS, YFSETQ. This CDR3 has 12 residues. Trimming stripped 0 bases from V and 6 bases from J, with 7 bases between. The CDR3 spells CASSLDRVEQYV. For the CDR3, the DNA is TGCGCCAGCAGCTTGGACAGGGTCGAGCAGTACGTC.

This clonotype has just a few counts. J is TRBJ1-5 and V is TRBV15, with D unresolved. The V gene's germline CDR1 is LNHNV and CDR2 YYDKDF (reference sequence). V lost 0 bases to trimming and J lost 5 bases, with 23 bases between them. This CDR3 region has 19 residues. The CDR3 spells CATSRDPPQIVGLHQPQHF. The CDR3 nucleotides read TGTGCCACCAGCAGAGATCCCCCTCAGATAGTGGGGTTGCATCAGCCCCAGCATTTT.

This clonotype turned up a few times. For the CDR3, the DNA is TGTGCCAGCAGTCACCCGACCGGGGGTAGCAATCAGCCCCAGCATTTT. It is translated as CASSHPTGGSNQPQHF. The V call is TRBV28, the J call TRBJ1-5; maybe TRBD1 (5 bases). V lost 5 bases and J lost 0, with 14 bases in between. Germline CDR1 and CDR2: MDHEN and SYDVKM. CDR3 length equals 16 residues.

This clonotype was recorded a few times. CDR3 in DNA: TGTGCCAGCAGCTTCATGGACAATGAGCAGTTCTTC. This encodes CASSFMDNEQFF. The chain has TRBV7-2 and TRBJ2-1; D uncertain. The CDR3 contains 12 residues. V was pared by 3 bases and J by 5 bases, with 5 bases between. Germline V CDR1 and CDR2: SGHTA, FQGNSA.

The genes are TRBV4-3 and TRBJ2-3; 12 bases match TRBD2. J was trimmed by 6 bases and V by 5 bases; bases with no gene match: 6. This CDR3 region has 15 residues. From germline, CDR1 is LGHNA and CDR2 YSLEER. As DNA, the CDR3 is TGCGCCAGCAGCAAATCCGGGACTAGCGGGGATACGCAGTATTTT. The encoded protein is CASSKSGTSGDTQYF.

This clonotype came up a few times. The chain uses TRBV20-1 and TRBJ1-5, with D maybe TRBD1 (5 bases). Germline lookup yields CDR1 DFQATT and CDR2 SNEGSKA (reference sequence). This CDR3 has 14 amino acids. Trimming took 4 bases from V and 2 from J, leaving 12 bases between them. DNA of the CDR3: TGCAGTGCTATGGGGACTTTCCGCAATCAGCCCCAGCATTTT. It is translated as CSAMGTFRNQPQHF.

The chain employs TRBV5-1 and TRBJ1-1; 8 bases line up with TRBD1. The germline V gene has CDR1 SGHRS and CDR2 YFSETQ. Trimming took 9 bases from V and 5 from J; bases not matched to a gene: 12. The CDR3 has 14 amino acids. The CDR3 spells CATTSGGASTEAFF. CDR3 nucleotide sequence: TGCGCCACCACTTCAGGGGGCGCGAGTACTGAAGCTTTCTTT.

DNA of the CDR3: TGTGCCAGCAGTTACATGGAAGGTGGAGAGACCCAGTACTTC. Its translation: CASSYMEGGETQYF. The rearrangement joins TRBV6-5 to TRBJ2-5, with unresolved D. Trimming took off 2 bases at V and 4 bases at J, with 11 bases between the two ends. This CDR3 comprises 14 residues. Germline V gives CDR1 MNHEY, CDR2 SVGAGI.